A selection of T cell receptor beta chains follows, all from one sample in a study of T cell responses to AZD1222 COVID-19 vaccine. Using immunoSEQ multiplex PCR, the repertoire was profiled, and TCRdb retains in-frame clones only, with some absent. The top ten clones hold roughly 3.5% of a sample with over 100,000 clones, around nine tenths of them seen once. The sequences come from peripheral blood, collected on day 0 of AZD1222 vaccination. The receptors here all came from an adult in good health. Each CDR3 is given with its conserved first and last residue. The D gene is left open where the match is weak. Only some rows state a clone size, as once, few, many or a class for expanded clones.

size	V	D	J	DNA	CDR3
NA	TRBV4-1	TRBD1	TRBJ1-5	TGCGCCAGCAGCCAAGATCGGGGGACAGTCAATCAGCCCCAGCATTTT	CASSQDRGTVNQPQHF
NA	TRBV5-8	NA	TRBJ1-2	TGTGCCAGCAGCACCGGGACCTATGAGGGCTATGGCTACACCTTC	CASSTGTYEGYGYTF
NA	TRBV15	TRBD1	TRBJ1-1	TGTGCCACCAGCAGGGACCGGGACAGGGGTGAAGCTTTCTTT	CATSRDRDRGEAFF
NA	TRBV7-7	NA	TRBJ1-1	TGTGCTAGCAGCCCGTCGTGGGCCGACACTGAAGCTTTCTTT	CASSPSWADTEAFF
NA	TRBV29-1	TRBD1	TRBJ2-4	TGCAGCGGGGGGACAGGGGAGGGATACATTCAGTACTTC	CSGGTGEGYIQYF
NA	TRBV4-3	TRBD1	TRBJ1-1	TGCGCCAGCAGCCAACTGACAGGGGTCACTGAAGCTTTCTTT	CASSQLTGVTEAFF
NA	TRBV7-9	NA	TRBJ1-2	TGTGCCAGCAGTTCGGGACTGCCCTATGGCTACACCTTC	CASSSGLPYGYTF
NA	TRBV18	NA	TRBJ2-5	TGTGCCAGCTCACCTCCGGCGAGGGTAGAGACCCAGTACTTC	CASSPPARVETQYF
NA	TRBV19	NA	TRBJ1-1	TGTGCCAGCCGCGGGGGTGACACTGAAGCTTTCTTT	CASRGGDTEAFF
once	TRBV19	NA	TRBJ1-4	TGTGCCAGTAGTATACCCGGGGTGGATGAAAAACTGTTTTTT	CASSIPGVDEKLFF
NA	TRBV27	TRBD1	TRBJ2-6	TGTGCCAGCAGTTTAGTTTCAGGGGGCGCTGGGGCCAACGTCCTGACTTTC	CASSLVSGGAGANVLTF
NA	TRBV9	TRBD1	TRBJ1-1	TGTGCCAGCAGCCGGGACAGCCTGAACACTGAAGCTTTCTTT	CASSRDSLNTEAFF
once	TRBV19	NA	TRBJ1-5	TGTGCCAGTAGCCCAATTAGGAGGGCCCCGAATCAGCCCCAGCATTTT	CASSPIRRAPNQPQHF
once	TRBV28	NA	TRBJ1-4	TGTGCCAGCCAGCCCACTACGCCCCACCTGGGAAAACTGTTTTTT	CASQPTTPHLGKLFF
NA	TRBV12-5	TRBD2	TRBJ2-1	TGTGCTAGTGGTTTAGCAGTAGGGCTAGCGGACGATGAGCAGTTCTTC	CASGLAVGLADDEQFF
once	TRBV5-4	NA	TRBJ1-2	TGTGCCAGCAGCTTGGGTCCGAACTATGGCTACACCTTC	CASSLGPNYGYTF
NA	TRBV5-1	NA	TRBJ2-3	TGCGCCAGTTGTTGGTCGGGGGAATTCACAGATACGCAGTATTTT	CASCWSGEFTDTQYF
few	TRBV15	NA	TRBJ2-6	TGTGCCACCAGCAGAAGGGTCTCTGGGGCCAACGTCCTGACTTTC	CATSRRVSGANVLTF
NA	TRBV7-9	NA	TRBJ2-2	TGTGCCAGCAGCTTAGGGGCAGGGGCGGACACCGGGGAGCTGTTTTTT	CASSLGAGADTGELFF
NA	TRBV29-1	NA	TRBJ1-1	TGCAGCGTTGGGGCCGCCAGACCCAACACTGAAGCTTTCTTT	CSVGAARPNTEAFF
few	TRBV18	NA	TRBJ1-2	TGTGCCAGCTCACCGACCTCCGGCTACACCTTC	CASSPTSGYTF
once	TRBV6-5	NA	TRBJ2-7	TGTGCCAGCTTTGGTCAGGGAGGATACGAGCAGTACTTC	CASFGQGGYEQYF
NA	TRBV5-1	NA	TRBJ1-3	TGCGCCAGCAGCTTGACCCTCGCCTCTGGAAACACCATATATTTT	CASSLTLASGNTIYF
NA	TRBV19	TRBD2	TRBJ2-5	TGTGCCAGTAGTATGGGACTACACCTACTGCTCCAAGAGACCCAGTACTTC	CASSMGLHLLLQETQYF
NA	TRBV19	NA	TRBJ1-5	TGTGCCAGTAGTCCACGGGGGGGAGCGGAGCCCCAGCATTTT	CASSPRGGAEPQHF
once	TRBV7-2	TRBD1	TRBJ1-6	TGTGCCAGCAGCTTCGGGGACAGAGATAATTCACCCCTCCACTTT	CASSFGDRDNSPLHF
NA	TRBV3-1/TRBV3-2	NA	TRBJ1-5	TGTGCCAGCAGCCATCTCGGGGCGGATCAGCCCCAGCATTTT	CASSHLGADQPQHF
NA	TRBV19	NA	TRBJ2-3	TGTGCCAGTAGTATAGAGTGGGGGGGCCGCACAGATACGCAGTATTTT	CASSIEWGGRTDTQYF
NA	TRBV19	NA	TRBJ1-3	TGTGCCAGTAGTATGGGGAGAAACACCATATATTTT	CASSMGRNTIYF
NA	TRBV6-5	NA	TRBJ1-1	TGTGCCAGCAGTACACAGGGTTCTCTGAACACTGAAGCTTTCTTT	CASSTQGSLNTEAFF
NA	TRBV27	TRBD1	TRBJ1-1	TGTGCCAGCAGTTTCGGACAGGGGACCACTGAAGCTTTCTTT	CASSFGQGTTEAFF
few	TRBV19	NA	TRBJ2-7	TGTGCCAGTAGTATAAGGGGCGTAAGCTACGAGCAGTACTTC	CASSIRGVSYEQYF
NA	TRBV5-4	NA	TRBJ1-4	TGTGCCAGCCACAGAGATAATGAAAAACTGTTTTTT	CASHRDNEKLFF
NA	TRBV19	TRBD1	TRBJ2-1	TGTGCCAGTAGTATCGAGACAGGGGTTGGGTATGAGCAGTTCTTC	CASSIETGVGYEQFF
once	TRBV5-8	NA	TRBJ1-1	TGTGCCAGCAGCGGGGGCCTGAACACTGAAGCTTTCTTT	CASSGGLNTEAFF
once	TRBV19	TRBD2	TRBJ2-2	TGTGCCAGTAGTATAATCTGGGGACTAGCGGGGAACACCGGGGAGCTGTTTTTT	CASSIIWGLAGNTGELFF
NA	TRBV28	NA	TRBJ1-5	TGTGCCAGCAGTTTAGCAGACAGGCGTAATCAGCCCCAGCATTTT	CASSLADRRNQPQHF
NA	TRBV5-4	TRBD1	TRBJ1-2	TGTGCCAGCAGCTCCAAGACAGGGATCTATGGCTACACCTTC	CASSSKTGIYGYTF
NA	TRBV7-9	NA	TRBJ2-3	TGTGCCAGCAGCTTACCGCTGCGGGCAGAAAGCACAGATACGCAGTATTTT	CASSLPLRAESTDTQYF
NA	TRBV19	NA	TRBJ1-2	TGTGCCAGTAGTATAAAAAATAAACAGGGTTTGGATGGCTACACCTTC	CASSIKNKQGLDGYTF
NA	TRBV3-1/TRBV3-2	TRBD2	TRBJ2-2	TGTGCCAGCAACCCCTTGGGAGCGGGGGTCATCAACACCGGGGAGCTGTTTTTT	CASNPLGAGVINTGELFF
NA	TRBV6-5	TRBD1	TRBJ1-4	TGTGCCAGCAGCGGCAGGACAGGGAGGGCTGAAAAACTGTTTTTT	CASSGRTGRAEKLFF
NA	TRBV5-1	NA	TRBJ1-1	TGCGCCAGCAGCTTGGGTACAGGGATGGACACTGAAGCTTTCTTT	CASSLGTGMDTEAFF
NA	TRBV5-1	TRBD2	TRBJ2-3	TGCGCCAGCAGCTTGGGACTAGCGGGGTCAGATACGCAGTATTTT	CASSLGLAGSDTQYF
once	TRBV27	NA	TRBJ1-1	TGTGCCAGCAGTTTAAGGATCCAGGGTAAAACTTTCTTT	CASSLRIQGKTFF
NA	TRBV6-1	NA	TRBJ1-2	TGTGCCAGCAGTGAAGCAGGAGAGGGCTATGGCTACACCTTC	CASSEAGEGYGYTF
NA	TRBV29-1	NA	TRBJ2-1	TGCAGCGTGACCGGGACTGGGGCCGGTGAGCAGTTCTTC	CSVTGTGAGEQFF
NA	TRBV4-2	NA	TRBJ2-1	TGTGCCAGCAGCCAAGAGCCCTACAATGAGCAGTTCTTC	CASSQEPYNEQFF
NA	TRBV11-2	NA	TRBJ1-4	TGTGCCAGCAGCTTAGACAGCAATAATGAAAAACTGTTTTTT	CASSLDSNNEKLFF
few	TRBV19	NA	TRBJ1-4	TGTGCTTCCACGAGGGGGGGCGCCGAAAAACTGTTTTTT	CASTRGGAEKLFF
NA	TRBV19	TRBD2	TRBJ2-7	TGTGCCAGTTCAACGCGGGGGTACGAGCAGTACTTC	CASSTRGYEQYF
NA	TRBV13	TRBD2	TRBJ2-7	TGTGCCAGCAGAGCTAGCGGGGGGGCCTACGAGCAGTACTTC	CASRASGGAYEQYF
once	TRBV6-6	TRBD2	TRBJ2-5	TGTGCCAGCAGTAACGGACTAGCGGGACAACAAGAGACCCAGTACTTC	CASSNGLAGQQETQYF
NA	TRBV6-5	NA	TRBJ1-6	TGTGCCAGCAAGGAGTCCTATAATTCACCCCTCCACTTT	CASKESYNSPLHF
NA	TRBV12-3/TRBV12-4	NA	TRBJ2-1	TGTGCCAGCAGTGCGACTAGGACCAATGAGCAGTTCTTC	CASSATRTNEQFF
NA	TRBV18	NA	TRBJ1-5	TGTGCCAGCTCACCAGTTATTACCCCGAGACAACCTTATCAGCCCCAGCATTTT	CASSPVITPRQPYQPQHF
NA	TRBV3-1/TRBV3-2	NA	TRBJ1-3	TGTGCCAGCAGCCCGGACAAGGCTCTACTTGGAAACACCATATATTTT	CASSPDKALLGNTIYF
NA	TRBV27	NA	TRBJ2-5	TGTGCCAGCAGTTTAGGGAGGGGGGGAGAGACCCAGTACTTC	CASSLGRGGETQYF
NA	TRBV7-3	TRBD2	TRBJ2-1	TGTGCCAGCAGCTTAGGCGGGGGTGGTGAGCAGTTCTTC	CASSLGGGGEQFF